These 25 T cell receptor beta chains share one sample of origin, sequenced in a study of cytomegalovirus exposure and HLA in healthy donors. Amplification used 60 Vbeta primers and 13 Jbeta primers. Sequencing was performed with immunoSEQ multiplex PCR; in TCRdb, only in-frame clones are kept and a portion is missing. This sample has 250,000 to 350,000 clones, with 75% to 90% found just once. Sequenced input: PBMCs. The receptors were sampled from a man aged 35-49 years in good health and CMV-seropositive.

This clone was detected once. The CDR3 protein is CAWKTSGPGQFF. CDR3 nucleotide sequence: TGTGCCTGGAAGACTAGCGGGCCGGGGCAGTTCTTC. The J gene is TRBJ2-1, the V gene TRBV30, with TRBD2 matching 10 bases. Trimming took 4 bases from V and 12 from J; bases not matched to a gene: 6. The CDR3 has 12 residues. Germline CDR1 reads GTSNPN; CDR2 reads SVGIG (reference sequence).

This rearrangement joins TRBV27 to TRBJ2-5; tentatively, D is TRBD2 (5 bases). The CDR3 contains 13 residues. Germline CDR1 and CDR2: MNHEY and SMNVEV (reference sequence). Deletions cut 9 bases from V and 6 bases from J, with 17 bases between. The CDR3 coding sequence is TGTGCCAGTTCCCCAGAGGGCCGGCAGACCCAGTACTTC. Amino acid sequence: CASSPEGRQTQYF.

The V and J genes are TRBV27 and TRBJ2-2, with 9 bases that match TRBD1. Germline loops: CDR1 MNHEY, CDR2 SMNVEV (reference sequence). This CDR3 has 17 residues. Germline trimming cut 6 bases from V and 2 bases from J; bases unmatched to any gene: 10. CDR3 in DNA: TGTGCCAGCAGCTCCGATTGGGACAGGGCCAACACCGGGGAGCTGTTTTTT. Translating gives CASSSDWDRANTGELFF.

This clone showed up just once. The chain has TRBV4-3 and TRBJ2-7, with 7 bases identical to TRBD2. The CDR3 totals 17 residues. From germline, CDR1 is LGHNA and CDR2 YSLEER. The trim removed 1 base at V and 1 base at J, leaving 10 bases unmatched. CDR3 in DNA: TGCGCCAGCAGCCAAGGACTGACTAGCTTCGGGTCCTACGAGCAGTACTTC. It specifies CASSQGLTSFGSYEQYF.

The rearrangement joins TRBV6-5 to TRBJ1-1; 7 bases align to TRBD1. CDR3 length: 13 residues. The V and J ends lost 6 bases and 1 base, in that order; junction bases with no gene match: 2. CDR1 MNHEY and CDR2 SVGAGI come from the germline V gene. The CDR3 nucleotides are TGTGCCAGCAGACAGGGGCAGAACACTGAAGCTTTCTTT. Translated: CASRQGQNTEAFF.

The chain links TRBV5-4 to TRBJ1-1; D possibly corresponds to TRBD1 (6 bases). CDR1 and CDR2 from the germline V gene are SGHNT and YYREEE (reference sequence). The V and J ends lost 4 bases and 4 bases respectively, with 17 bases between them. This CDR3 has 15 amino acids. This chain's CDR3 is CASSPTPGVGTEAFF. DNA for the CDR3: TGTGCCAGCAGCCCCACGCCAGGGGTCGGCACTGAAGCTTTCTTT.

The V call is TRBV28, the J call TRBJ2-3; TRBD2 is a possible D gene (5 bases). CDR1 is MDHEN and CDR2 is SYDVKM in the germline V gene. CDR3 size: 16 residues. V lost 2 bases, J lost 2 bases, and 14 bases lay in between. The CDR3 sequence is CASSLSGAQNTDTQYF. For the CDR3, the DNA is TGTGCCAGCAGTTTAAGCGGAGCTCAAAACACAGATACGCAGTATTTT.

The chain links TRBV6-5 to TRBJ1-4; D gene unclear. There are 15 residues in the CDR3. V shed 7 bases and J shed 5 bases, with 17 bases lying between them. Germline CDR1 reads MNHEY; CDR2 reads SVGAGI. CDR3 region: CASTIGRGRNEKLFF. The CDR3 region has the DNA TGTGCCAGCACCATTGGCCGGGGAAGAAATGAAAAACTGTTTTTT.

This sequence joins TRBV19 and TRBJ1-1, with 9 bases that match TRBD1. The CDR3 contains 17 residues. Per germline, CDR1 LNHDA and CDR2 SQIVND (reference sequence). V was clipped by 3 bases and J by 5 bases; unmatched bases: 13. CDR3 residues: CASSIEWGDREKTEAFF. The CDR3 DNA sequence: TGTGCCAGTAGTATTGAGTGGGGGGACAGGGAAAAAACTGAAGCTTTCTTT.

The CDR3 nucleotides read TGTGCCAGTAGTATACTAGCGGGAGAGATAAATGAGCAGTTCTTC. Protein sequence: CASSILAGEINEQFF. The chain is built from TRBV19 and TRBJ2-1, with 10 bases that match TRBD2. J was trimmed by 7 bases and V by 2 bases; bases with no gene match: 5. CDR1 and CDR2 from the germline V gene are LNHDA and SQIVND (reference sequence). The CDR3 contains 15 residues.

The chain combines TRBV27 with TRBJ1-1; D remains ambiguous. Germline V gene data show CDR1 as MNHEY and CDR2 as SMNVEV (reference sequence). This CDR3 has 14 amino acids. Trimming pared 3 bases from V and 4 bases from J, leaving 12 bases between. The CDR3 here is CASSFKELGTEAFF. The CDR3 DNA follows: TGTGCCAGCAGTTTCAAAGAGCTAGGCACTGAAGCTTTCTTT.

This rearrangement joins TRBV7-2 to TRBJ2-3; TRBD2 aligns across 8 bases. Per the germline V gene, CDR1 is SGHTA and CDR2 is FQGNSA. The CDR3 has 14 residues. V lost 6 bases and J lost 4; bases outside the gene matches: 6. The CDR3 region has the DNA TGTGCCAGCAGTATCGGGAGGGGGGCAGATACGCAGTATTTT. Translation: CASSIGRGADTQYF.

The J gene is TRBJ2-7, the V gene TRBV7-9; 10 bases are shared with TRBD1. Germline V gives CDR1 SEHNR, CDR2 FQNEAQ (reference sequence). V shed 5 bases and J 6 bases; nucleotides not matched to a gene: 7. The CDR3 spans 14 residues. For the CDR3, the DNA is TGTGCCAGCAGCACGGGACAGGGGCCTGGCGAGCAGTACTTC. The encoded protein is CASSTGQGPGEQYF.

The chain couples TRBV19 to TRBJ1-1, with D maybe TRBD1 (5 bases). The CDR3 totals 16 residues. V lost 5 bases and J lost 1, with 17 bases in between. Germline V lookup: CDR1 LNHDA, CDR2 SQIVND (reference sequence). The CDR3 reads CASSSPGRLGNTEAFF. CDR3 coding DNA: TGTGCCAGTAGTTCCCCAGGGAGACTAGGGAACACTGAAGCTTTCTTT.

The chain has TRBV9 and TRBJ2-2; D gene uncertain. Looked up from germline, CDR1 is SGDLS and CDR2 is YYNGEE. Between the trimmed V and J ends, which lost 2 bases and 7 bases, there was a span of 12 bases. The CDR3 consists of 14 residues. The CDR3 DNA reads TGTGCCAGCAGCGTCGACATGTTTGGCGGGGAGCTGTTTTTT. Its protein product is CASSVDMFGGELFF.

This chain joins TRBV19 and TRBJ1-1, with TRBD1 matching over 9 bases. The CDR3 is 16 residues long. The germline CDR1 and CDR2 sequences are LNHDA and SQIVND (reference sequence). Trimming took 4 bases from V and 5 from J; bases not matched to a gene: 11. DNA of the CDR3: TGTGCCAGTAGTAACACTCCGACAGGGGGGTGGACTGAAGCTTTCTTT. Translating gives CASSNTPTGGWTEAFF.

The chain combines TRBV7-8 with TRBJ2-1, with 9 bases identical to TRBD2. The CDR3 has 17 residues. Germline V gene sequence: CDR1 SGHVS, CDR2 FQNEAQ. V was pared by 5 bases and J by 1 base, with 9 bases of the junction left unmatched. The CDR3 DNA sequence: TGTGCCAGCAGCCCTGGACTAGCGACAAGTTCCTACAATGAGCAGTTCTTC. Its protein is CASSPGLATSSYNEQFF.

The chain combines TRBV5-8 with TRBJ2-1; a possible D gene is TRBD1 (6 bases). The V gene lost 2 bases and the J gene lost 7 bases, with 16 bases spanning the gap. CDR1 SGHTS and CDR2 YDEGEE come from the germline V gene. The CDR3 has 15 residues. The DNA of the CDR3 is TGTGCCAGCAGCTTTTTTGCCGGGACAAGGAATGAGCAGTTCTTC. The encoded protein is CASSFFAGTRNEQFF.

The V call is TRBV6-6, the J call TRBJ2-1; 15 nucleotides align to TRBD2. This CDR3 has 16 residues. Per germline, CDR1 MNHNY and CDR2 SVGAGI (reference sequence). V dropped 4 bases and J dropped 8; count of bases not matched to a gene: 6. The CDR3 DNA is TGTGCCAGCAGTTGGGGACTAGCGGGAGGACTTGATGAGCAGTTCTTC. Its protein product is CASSWGLAGGLDEQFF.

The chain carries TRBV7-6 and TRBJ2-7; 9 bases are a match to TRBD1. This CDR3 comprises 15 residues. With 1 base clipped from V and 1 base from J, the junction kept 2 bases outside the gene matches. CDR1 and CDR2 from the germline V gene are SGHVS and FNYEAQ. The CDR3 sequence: CASSLGGQGSYEQYF. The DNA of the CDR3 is TGTGCCAGCAGCTTAGGGGGACAGGGTTCCTACGAGCAGTACTTC.

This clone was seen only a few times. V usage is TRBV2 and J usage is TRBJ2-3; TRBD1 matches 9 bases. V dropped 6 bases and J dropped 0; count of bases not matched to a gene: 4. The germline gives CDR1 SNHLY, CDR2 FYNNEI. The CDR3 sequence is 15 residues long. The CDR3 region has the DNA TGTGCCAGCAGAGGGACAGGGATTAGCACAGATACGCAGTATTTT. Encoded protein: CASRGTGISTDTQYF.

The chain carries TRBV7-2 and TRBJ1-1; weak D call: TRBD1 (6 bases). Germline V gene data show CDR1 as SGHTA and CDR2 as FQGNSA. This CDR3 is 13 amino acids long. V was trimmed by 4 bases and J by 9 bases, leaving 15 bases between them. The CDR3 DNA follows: TGTGCCAGCAGCTCGCGCTCGACAGGAAAAGCTTTCTTT. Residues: CASSSRSTGKAFF.

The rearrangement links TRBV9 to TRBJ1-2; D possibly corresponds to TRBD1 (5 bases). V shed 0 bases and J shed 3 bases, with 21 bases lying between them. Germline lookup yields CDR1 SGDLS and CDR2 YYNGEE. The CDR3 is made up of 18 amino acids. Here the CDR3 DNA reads TGTGCCAGCAGCGTAGAAAAGGGGATTACAGCCCCCTACTATGGCTACACCTTC. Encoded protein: CASSVEKGITAPYYGYTF.

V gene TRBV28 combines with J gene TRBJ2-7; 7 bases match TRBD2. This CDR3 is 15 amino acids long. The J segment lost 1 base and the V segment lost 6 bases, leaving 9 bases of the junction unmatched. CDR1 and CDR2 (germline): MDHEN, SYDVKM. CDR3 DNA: TGTGCCAGCAGACGACTAGCTGGCCCATCCTACGAGCAGTACTTC. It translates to CASRRLAGPSYEQYF.

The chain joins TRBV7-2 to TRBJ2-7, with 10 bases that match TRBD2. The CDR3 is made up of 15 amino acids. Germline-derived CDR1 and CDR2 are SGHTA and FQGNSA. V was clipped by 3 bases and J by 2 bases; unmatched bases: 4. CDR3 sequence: CASSFLAGAAYEQYF. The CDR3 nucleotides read TGTGCCAGCAGCTTCCTAGCGGGAGCGGCCTACGAGCAGTACTTC.